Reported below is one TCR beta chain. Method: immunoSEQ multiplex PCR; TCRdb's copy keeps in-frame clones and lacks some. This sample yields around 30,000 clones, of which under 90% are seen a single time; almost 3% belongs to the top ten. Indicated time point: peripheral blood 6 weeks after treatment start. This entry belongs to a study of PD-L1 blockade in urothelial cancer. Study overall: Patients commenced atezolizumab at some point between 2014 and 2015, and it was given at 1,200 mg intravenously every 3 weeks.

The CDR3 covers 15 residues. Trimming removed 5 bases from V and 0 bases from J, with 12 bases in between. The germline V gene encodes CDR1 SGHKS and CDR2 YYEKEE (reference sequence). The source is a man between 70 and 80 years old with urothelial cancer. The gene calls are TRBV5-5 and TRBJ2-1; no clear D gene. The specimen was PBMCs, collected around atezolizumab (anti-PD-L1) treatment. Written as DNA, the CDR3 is TGTGCCAGCAGGACCGGGTGGAGCTCCTACAATGAGCAGTTCTTC. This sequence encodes CASRTGWSSYNEQFF. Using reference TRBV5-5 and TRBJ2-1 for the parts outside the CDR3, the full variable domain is DAGVTQSPTHLIKTRGQQVTLRCSPISGHKSVSWYQQVLGQGPQFIFQYYEKEERGRGNFPDRFSARQFPNYSSELNVNALLLGDSALYLCASRTGWSSYNEQFFGPGTRLTVL.